This T cell receptor (beta chain) was identified during a study of CD8 T cells in ankylosing spondylitis (dated 2017 in TCRdb). Regarding the study in general: The study profiled T cell receptor beta repertoires in healthy donors and ankylosing spondylitis patients to find disease-linked TCR variants. The full study cohort was made up of approximately 27 ankylosing spondylitis patients and roughly 98 healthy donors. Samples of peripheral blood were taken, and for ankylosing spondylitis patients, synovial fluid was collected as well. What the work shows at the level of the full study, not this receptor alone: The disease-linked clones were reported to be significantly enriched in matched synovial fluid samples from ankylosing spondylitis patients. Some TCR beta motif variants had previously been reported in synovial fluid and blood of reactive arthritis patients, which suggested common disease-initiation mechanisms. In peripheral blood, the disease-linked clones were found at relatively low frequencies and had a CD8+ phenotype. A TCR beta motif of eight highly homologous amino acid variants appeared characteristic of blood from ankylosing spondylitis patients.

Instrument used: Illumina HiSeq 2500. Quantitative 5'-RACE with molecular barcodes was the method used to prepare the TCR beta libraries. For the original study's pipeline: To identify disease-linked TCR variants, a new computational method was used, one built on a probabilistic model of VDJ rearrangement. Using fastp at Q25 and MiXCR, TCRdb reprocessed the public reads and kept productive beta chains. CDR3 protein sequences are deduplicated, and each keeps its most common genes and DNA. Clone size and V and J calls follow TCRdb, not the original study. The table for this sample lists under 850,000 distinct CDR3 sequences; roughly 19% of them were counted only once. The ten largest account for about 19% of the sample. This clonotype turned up a few times. The antigen it binds to is not known. The sample holds no much larger clone one base away, and base qualities are not on file. CDR1 is given as MGHRA and CDR2 as YSYEKL, both from the germline V gene. Taken from cysteine to phenylalanine, the CDR3 has 15 residues. CDR3 DNA only is kept here, 45 bases in frame from base 1. V lost 1 base and J lost 7 bases; the stretch between them is 14 bases long.

This receptor was taken from a male donor with ankylosing spondylitis. The sequencing sample was made of blood, either unsorted or a sorted T cell fraction (not recorded which). Here the chain combines TRBV4-1 and TRBJ1-5; a weak D assignment points to TRBD1 (6 bases agree). The CDR3 protein sequence reads: CASSQAWGASQPQHF. The bases are TGCGCCAGCAGCCAAGCGTGGGGGGCCTCCCAGCCCCAGCATTTT.